What follows is one T cell receptor (beta chain) and its context. Its target is not known. The entry originates in a study of T cells after posttransplantation cyclophosphamide. The study's findings and limits: TRB clonality was highly associated with recipient CMV seropositivity and reactivation. Donor CD8+ memory clones often dominated recipient blood repertoires at later times. Blood and skin or GI T cell repertoires showed limited TRB overlap.

This CDR3 spans 13 amino acids. Germline values: CDR1 LGHNA, CDR2 YSLEER. Deletions cut 3 bases from V and 12 bases from J, with 17 bases between. A marrow graft followed busulfan-fludarabine conditioning, with cyclophosphamide on days +3 and +4. Sequencing used immunoSEQ multiplex PCR; TCRdb keeps in-frame clones, though not all of them. The sample consists of about 8,500 clones, roughly 84% of them appearing once. This specimen consisted of PBMCs, obtained after allogeneic stem cell transplant with posttransplant cyclophosphamide. The clonotype was recovered from a female patient between 35 and 55 years old who received an allogeneic stem cell transplant from an unrelated donor, was CMV-positive, and had no GVHD. The graft donor may have contributed some T cells. V is TRBV4-3 and J is TRBJ1-2; D perhaps matches TRBD1 (6 bases). The CDR3 loop reads CASSHERTAPHTF. In nucleotides, the CDR3 is TGCGCCAGCAGCCATGAAAGGACAGCCCCTCACACCTTC.